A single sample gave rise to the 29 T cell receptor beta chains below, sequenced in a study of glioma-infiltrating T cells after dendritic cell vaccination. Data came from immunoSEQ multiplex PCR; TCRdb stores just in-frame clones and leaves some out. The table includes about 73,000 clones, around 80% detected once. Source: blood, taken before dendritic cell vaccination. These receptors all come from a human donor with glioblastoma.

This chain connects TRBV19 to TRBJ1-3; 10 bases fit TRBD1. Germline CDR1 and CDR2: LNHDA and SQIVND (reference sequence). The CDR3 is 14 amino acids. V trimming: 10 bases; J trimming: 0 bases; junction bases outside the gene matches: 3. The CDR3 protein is CATRQGASGNTIYF. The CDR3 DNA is TGTGCCACCCGACAGGGGGCCTCTGGAAACACCATATATTTT.

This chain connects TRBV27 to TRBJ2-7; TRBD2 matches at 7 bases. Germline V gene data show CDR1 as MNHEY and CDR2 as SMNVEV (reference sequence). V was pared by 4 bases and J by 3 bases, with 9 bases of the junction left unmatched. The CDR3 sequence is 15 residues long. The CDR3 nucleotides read TGTGCCAGCAGTTCAACAGGTCGGGGGGTCTACGAGCAGTACGTC. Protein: CASSSTGRGVYEQYV.

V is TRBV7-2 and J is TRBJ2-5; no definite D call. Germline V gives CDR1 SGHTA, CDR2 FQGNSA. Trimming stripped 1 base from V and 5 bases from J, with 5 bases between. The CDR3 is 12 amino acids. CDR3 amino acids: CASSLEAETQYF. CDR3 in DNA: TGTGCCAGCAGCTTAGAAGCGGAGACCCAGTACTTC.

The CDR3 DNA follows: TGTGCCATCAGTGAATCGGGGAGAGGCTCCTACGAGCAGTACGTC. It encodes CAISESGRGSYEQYV. This chain joins TRBV10-3 and TRBJ2-7; possible D gene TRBD2, 5 bases. Looked up from germline, CDR1 is ENHRY and CDR2 is SYGVKD. The CDR3 is 15 residues long. V lost 3 bases to trimming and J lost 0 bases, with 12 bases between them.

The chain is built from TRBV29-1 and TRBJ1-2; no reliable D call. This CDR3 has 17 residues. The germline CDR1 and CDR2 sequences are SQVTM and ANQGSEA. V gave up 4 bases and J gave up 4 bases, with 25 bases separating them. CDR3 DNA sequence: TGCAGCGTTGCCCCTAGTGGTGTGGGTGGATTGGGCTATGGCTACACCTTC. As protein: CSVAPSGVGGLGYGYTF.

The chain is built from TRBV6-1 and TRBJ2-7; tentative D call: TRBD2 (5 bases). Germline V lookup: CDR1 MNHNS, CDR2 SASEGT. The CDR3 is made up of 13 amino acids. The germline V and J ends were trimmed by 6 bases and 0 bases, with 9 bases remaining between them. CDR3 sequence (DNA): TGTGCCAGCAGGGGAGACATCTCCTACGAGCAGTACTTC. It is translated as CASRGDISYEQYF.

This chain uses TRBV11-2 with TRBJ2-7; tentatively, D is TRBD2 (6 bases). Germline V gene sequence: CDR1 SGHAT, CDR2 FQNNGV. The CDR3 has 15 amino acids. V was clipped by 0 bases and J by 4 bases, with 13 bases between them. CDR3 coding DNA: TGTGCCAGCAGCTTAGATATGGGGGGAAGGTACGAGCAGTACTTC. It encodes CASSLDMGGRYEQYF.

The CDR3 sequence: CASSSGQGPTLQYF. DNA of the CDR3: TGTGCCAGCAGCTCTGGACAGGGCCCGACCCTGCAGTACTTC. This chain joins TRBV7-6 and TRBJ2-4; 8 nucleotides align to TRBD1. Germline V gene data show CDR1 as SGHVS and CDR2 as FNYEAQ. The CDR3 sequence is 14 residues long. The trim removed 4 bases at V and 13 bases at J, leaving 12 bases unmatched.

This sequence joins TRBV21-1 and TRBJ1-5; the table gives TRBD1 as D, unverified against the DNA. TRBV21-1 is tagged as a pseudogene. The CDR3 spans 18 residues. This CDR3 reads CASSKLSNAGYSNQPQHF. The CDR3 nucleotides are TGTGCCAGCAGCAAACTCTCGAACGCAGGTTATAGCAATCAGCCCCAGCATTTT.

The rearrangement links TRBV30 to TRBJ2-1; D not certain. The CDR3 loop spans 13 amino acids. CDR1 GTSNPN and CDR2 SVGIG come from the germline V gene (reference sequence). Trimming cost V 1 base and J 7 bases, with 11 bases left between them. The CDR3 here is CAWSGATMNEQFF. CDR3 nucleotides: TGTGCCTGGAGTGGAGCCACGATGAATGAGCAGTTCTTC.

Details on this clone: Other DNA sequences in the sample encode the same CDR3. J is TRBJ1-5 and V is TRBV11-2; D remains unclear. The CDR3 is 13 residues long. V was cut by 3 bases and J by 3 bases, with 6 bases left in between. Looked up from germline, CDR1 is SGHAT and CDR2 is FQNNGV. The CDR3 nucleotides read TGTGCCAGCAGCTTGGCCCTCAATCAGCCCCAGCATTTT. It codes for CASSLALNQPQHF.

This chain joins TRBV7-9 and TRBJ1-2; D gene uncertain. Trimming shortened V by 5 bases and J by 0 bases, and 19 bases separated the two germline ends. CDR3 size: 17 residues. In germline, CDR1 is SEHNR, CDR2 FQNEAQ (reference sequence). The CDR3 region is CASSRLSGPSTNYGYTF. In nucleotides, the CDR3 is TGTGCCAGCAGCCGACTCAGCGGGCCTTCTACTAACTATGGCTACACCTTC.

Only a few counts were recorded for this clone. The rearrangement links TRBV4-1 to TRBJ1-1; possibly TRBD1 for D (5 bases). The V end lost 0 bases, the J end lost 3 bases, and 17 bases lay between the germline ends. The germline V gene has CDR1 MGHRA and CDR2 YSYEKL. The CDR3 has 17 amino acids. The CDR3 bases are TGCGCCAGCAGCCAAGATGATAATCAGGGCCCGTACACTGAAGCTTTCTTT. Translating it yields CASSQDDNQGPYTEAFF.

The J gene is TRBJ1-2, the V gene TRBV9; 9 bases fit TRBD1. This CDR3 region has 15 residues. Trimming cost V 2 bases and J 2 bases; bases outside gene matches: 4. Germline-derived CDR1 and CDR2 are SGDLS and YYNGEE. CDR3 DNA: TGTGCCAGCAGCGTTACAGGGGGCGAGAACTATGGCTACACCTTC. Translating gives CASSVTGGENYGYTF.

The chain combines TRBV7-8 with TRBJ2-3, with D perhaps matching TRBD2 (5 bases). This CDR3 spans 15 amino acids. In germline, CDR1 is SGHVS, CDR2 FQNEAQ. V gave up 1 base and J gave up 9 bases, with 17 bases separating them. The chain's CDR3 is CASSLDDGNKITQYF. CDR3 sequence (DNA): TGTGCCAGCAGCTTAGACGACGGGAATAAAATAACGCAGTATTTT.

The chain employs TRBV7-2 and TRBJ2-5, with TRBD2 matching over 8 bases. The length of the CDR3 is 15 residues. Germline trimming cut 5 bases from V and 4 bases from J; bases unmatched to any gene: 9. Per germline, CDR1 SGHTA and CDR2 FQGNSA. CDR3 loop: CASSEGSGKRETQYF. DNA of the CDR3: TGTGCCAGCAGCGAAGGTAGCGGGAAGCGAGAGACCCAGTACTTC.

CDR3 amino acids: CATSSRHRTGGGSGANVLTF. CDR3 nucleotides: TGTGCCACCAGCAGCCGACACAGAACAGGGGGAGGCTCTGGGGCCAACGTCCTGACTTTC. The V and J genes are TRBV15 and TRBJ2-6, with 8 positions matching TRBD1. The CDR3 is 20 amino acids. The trim removed 3 bases at V and 0 bases at J, leaving 13 bases unmatched. Germline CDR1 is LNHNV and CDR2 is YYDKDF (reference sequence).

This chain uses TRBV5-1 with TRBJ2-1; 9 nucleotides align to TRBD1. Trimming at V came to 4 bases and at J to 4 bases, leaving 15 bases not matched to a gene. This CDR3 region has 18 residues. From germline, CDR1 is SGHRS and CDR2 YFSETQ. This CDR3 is CASSPGTGRQVGYNEQFF. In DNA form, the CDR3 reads TGCGCCAGCAGCCCAGGGACAGGGAGGCAGGTTGGATACAATGAGCAGTTCTTC.

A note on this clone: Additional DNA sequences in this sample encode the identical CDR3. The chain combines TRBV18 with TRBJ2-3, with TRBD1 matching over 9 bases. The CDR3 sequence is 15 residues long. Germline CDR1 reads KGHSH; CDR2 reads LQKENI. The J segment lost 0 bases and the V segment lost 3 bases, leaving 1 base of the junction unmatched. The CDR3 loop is CASSPTGGSTDTQYF. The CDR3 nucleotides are TGTGCCAGCTCACCGACAGGGGGTAGCACAGATACGCAGTATTTT.

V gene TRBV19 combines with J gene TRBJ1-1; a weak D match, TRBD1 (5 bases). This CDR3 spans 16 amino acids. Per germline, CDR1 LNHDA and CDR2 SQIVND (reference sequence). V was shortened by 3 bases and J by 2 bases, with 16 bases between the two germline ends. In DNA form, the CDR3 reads TGTGCCAGTAGTATCGTACTTGTGACAGCTAACACTGAAGCTTTCTTT. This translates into CASSIVLVTANTEAFF.

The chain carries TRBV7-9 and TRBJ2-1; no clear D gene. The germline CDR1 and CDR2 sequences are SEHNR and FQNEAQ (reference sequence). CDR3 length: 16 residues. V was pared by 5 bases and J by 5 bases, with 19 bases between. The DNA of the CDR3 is TGTGCCAGCAGCCCCTTCTGGTCTCCGCGTGACAATGAGCAGTTCTTC. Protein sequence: CASSPFWSPRDNEQFF.

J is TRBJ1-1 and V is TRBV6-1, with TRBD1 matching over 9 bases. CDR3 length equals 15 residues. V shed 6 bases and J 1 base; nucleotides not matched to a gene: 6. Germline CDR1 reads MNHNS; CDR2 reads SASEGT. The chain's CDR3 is CASRGTGRGNTEAFF. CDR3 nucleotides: TGTGCCAGCAGGGGGACAGGGCGGGGGAACACTGAAGCTTTCTTT.

The CDR3 loop is CASSLVRDEQFF. The DNA for the CDR3 is TGCGCCAGCAGCTTGGTGAGAGATGAGCAGTTCTTC. The chain couples TRBV5-1 to TRBJ2-1, with D uncertain. There are 12 residues in the CDR3. CDR1 and CDR2 from the germline V gene are SGHRS and YFSETQ. Trimming removed 0 bases from V and 8 bases from J, with 6 bases in between.

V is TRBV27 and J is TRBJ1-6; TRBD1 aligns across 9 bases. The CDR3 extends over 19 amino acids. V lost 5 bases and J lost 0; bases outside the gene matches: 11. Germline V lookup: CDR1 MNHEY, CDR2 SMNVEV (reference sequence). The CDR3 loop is CASSRGQGYSSSYNSPLHF. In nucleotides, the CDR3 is TGTGCCAGCAGTCGCGGACAGGGGTACTCTAGCTCCTATAATTCACCCCTCCACTTT.

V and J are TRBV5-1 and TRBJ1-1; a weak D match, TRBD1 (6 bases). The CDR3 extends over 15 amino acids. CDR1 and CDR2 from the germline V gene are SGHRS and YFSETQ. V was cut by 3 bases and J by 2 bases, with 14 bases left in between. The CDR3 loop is CASSSQGPRNTEAFF. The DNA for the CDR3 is TGCGCCAGCAGCTCTCAGGGGCCCCGCAACACTGAAGCTTTCTTT.

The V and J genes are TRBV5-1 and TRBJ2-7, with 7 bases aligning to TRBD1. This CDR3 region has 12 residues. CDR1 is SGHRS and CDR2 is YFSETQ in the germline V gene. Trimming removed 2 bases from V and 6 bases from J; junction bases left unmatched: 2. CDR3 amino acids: CASSLQGSEQYF. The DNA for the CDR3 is TGCGCCAGCAGCTTACAGGGGAGCGAGCAGTACTTC.

CDR3 in amino acids: CASSVGAGSITEAFF. As DNA, the CDR3 is TGTGCCAGCAGCGTAGGGGCAGGGTCGATCACTGAAGCTTTCTTT. The chain links TRBV9 to TRBJ1-1; D might be TRBD1 (5 bases). The CDR3 loop spans 15 amino acids. V gave up 0 bases and J gave up 4 bases, with 13 bases separating them. Germline CDR1 is SGDLS and CDR2 is YYNGEE.

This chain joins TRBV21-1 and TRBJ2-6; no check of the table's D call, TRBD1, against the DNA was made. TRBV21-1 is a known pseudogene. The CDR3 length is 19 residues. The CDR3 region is CASSKVAGLNRSGANVLTF. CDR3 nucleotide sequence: TGTGCCAGCAGCAAAGTCGCAGGGCTAAACCGCTCTGGGGCCAACGTCCTGACTTTC.

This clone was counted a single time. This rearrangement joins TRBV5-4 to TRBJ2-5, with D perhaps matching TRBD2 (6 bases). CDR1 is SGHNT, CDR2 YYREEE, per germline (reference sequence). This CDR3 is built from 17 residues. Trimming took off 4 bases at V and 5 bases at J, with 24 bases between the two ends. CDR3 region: CASSRRRGTAPEETQYF. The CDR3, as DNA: TGTGCCAGCAGCCGCCGGCGCGGGACGGCCCCTGAGGAGACCCAGTACTTC.